This T cell receptor (beta chain) was profiled in a study of blood T cell repertoires in COVID-19. The wider study: Cohort 3 recovery required two negative PCRs, clearance, or symptom resolution.

Original analysis: Researchers report that nucleated cell counts were estimated from reference gene primer amplification. TCRdb's table, derived via immunoSEQ multiplex PCR, lists solely in-frame clones and lacks some. V and J calls and clone size are as listed in that table; D and trimming were resolved from the DNA. Of under 150,000 clones listed, approximately 87% are singletons. Looked up from germline, CDR1 is SGHTA and CDR2 is FQGTGA. The CDR3 is made up of 15 amino acids. The V end was cut by 3 bases, the J end by 0 bases, with 8 bases between. Clinical history as reported by participants underpinned cohort assignment.

The TCR was taken from a middle-aged man in a cohort exposed to, infected with or recovered from COVID-19 (not recorded which). The J gene is TRBJ2-2, the V gene TRBV7-3; D is perhaps TRBD2 (5 bases). Input material: PBMCs or T cells enriched from blood (not recorded which). CDR3 amino acids: CASSFSGTNTGELFF. The CDR3 DNA reads TGTGCCAGCAGCTTCTCCGGGACGAACACCGGGGAGCTGTTTTTT.